The clone carrying this T cell receptor (beta chain) was seen repeatedly, ten times or more. What it binds is not known. Per germline, CDR1 SGDLS and CDR2 YYNGEE. The CDR3 is 13 amino acids. The V end was cut by 3 bases, the J end by 4 bases, with 7 bases between. The sample is drawn from a study of CD8 T cells in ankylosing spondylitis. Study observations and caveats: Among TCR beta sequences, a motif of several highly homologous variants appeared characteristic of ankylosing spondylitis blood.

By quantitative 5'-RACE with molecular barcodes, the TCR beta libraries were made. MiXCR was run by TCRdb on the 5' RACE reads, yielding one entry per CDR3 protein. The sample has tens of thousands of distinct CDR3 sequences, 3% to 4% seen once. Sequencing input: blood, either unsorted or a sorted T cell fraction (not recorded which). This TCR came from a female donor with ankylosing spondylitis or in good health (not recorded which). The gene calls are TRBV9 and TRBJ1-4; the D is unclear. CDR3 nucleotide sequence: TGTGCCAGCAGCGCCGGTTTTAATGAAAAACTGTTTTTT. It is translated as CASSAGFNEKLFF.